This T cell receptor beta chain was observed in a study of CD4 T cells in relation to SARS-CoV-2 and coronaviruses (dated by TCRdb to about 2021). With regard to the full study: The ViraFEST assay cultured PBMCs with antigen for 10 days, then sequenced TCR beta CDR3s to find antigen-specific clonal expansions. Memory CD4+ T cell crossreactivity between SARS-CoV-2 and common cold coronavirus spike proteins was assessed at the TCR clonotype level in the study. The Adaptive Biotechnologies TCR-sequencing kit was used for samples from a few pre-COVID donors and for the naive versus memory experiments, whereas the other data were Illumina-based. For other donors in the study, expansion assays were sequenced with a different, Illumina-based TCR-beta assay. Patient-derived lymphoblastoid cell lines were used to map the HLA restriction of shared crossreactive spike epitopes. An HIV-1 Nef peptide pool or a culture without peptide was used as the negative reference condition.

For this clone: No antigen is known for it. It has no much larger one-base neighbor in the sample; base qualities were not kept.

CDR1 is given as LGHNA and CDR2 as YNFKEQ, both from the germline V gene. Taken from cysteine to phenylalanine, the CDR3 has 15 residues. The CDR3 DNA has 45 bases and is translated from base 1. V was cut back by 4 bases and J by 4 bases, leaving a gap of 17 bases between them. The library relied on the immunoSEQ multiplex PCR assay. Regarding the original processing steps: During preprocessing, nonproductive sequences were removed, as were CDR3s that did not start with C, did not end with F or W, or were shorter than 7 amino acids. The MANAFEST web app identified antigen-specific clonotypes based on expansion compared with the reference and other culture wells. A clone counted as positive if significantly expanded in 2 of 3 replicate wells versus the reference culture at FDR below 0.05. A further requirement for positive clones was significant expansion compared with all other tandem wells, along with an odds ratio above 5. Pairwise Levenshtein distance, computed with the stringdist R package after three terminal residues were trimmed from each end, was used as the measure of CDR3 homology. The source is immuneACCESS, and TCRdb retained only in-frame sequences with V and J called. Part of the clones is not carried over; for the studies checked, unresolved V genes explain less than half of this, and the remainder is unexplained. For V, J and clone size, that table is used; D and trimming come from the DNA. The table for this sample lists 27,000 or so clones; roughly three quarters of them were counted only once. The ten largest clones take up roughly 15% of the sample.

CD4+ T cells from unexposed donors were collected before the COVID-19 pandemic (2011-2018). The EasySep CD4+ T cell isolation kit was used to isolate CD4+ T cells once the cultures had run for roughly eleven days. As cell numbers permitted, CD4+ T cells from unexposed donors were tested for reactivity to SARS-CoV-2 S and N and to four common cold coronavirus spike pools. Each well received about 2.2 million PBMCs, cultured in IMDM supplemented with around 5% human AB serum and about 9.2 IU/ml IL-2. Half of the culture medium was replaced with fresh IL-2-containing medium on days 3 and 7. Triplicate replicate wells were generally used for each peptide culture condition. Leukapheresis product for the unexposed donors was bought commercially. Ficoll-Paque PLUS gradient centrifugation was used to isolate PBMCs from leukapheresis product or whole blood. The PBMCs went either fresh into the expansion assay or into cryopreservation at -140 degrees C. The QIAamp Micro DNA Kit was used to extract genomic DNA from the CD4+ T cells.

The study at large found these results: Significantly weaker SARS-CoV-2-driven expansion was shown by crossreactive clones than by monoreactive clones, consistent with antigenic imprinting. Pre-pandemic and post-infection samples were not both contributed by any donor, so tracing of the source of pre-existing responses was limited. In roughly two thirds of donors, memory CD4+ clonotypes turned up that crossrecognized SARS-CoV-2 and at least one common cold coronavirus spike. Because the crossreactivity analysis focused on spike protein, crossreactivity against other viral proteins was not assessed. Small numbers of patients and of tested TCRs were a limitation of the study.

The TCR comes from a human donor in good health. Sample: CD4+ T cells from PBMCs, cultured in vitro. The sequence is built from TRBV4-2 and TRBJ2-7; tentative D gene TRBD2, with 7 bases matching. Here is the DNA: TGTGCCAGCAGCCCCCCGGGGGGCGGGGAATACGAGCAGTACTTC. This yields the protein CASSPPGGGEYEQYF.